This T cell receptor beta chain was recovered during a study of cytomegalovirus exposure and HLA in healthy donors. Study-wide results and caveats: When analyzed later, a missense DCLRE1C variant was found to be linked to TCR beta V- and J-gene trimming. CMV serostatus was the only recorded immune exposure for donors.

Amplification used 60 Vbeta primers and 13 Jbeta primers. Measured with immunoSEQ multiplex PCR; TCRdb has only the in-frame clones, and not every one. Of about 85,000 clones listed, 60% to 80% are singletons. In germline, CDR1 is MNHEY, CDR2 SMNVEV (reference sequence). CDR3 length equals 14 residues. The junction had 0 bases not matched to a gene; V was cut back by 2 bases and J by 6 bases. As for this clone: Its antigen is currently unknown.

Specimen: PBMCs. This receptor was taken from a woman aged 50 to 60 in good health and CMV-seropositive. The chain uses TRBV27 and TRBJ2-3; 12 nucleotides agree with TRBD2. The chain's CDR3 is CASSLTSGGDTQYF. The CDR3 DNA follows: TGTGCCAGCAGTTTAACTAGCGGGGGGGATACGCAGTATTTT.